Reported below is one T cell receptor beta chain. Its antigen is currently not known. Base qualities are missing; no much larger clone stands one base away. In the same sample, other DNA sequences code for this CDR3. Receptor amplification or capture employed the immunoSEQ multiplex PCR assay. The clones in this table, taken by TCRdb from immuneACCESS, are in-frame only. Not every clone is retained; where verified, under half of the shortfall comes from an unresolved V gene, and the cause of the rest is unknown. In all, the sample holds 200,000 to 250,000 clones, and about 95% of those were seen once. The ten top clones hold approximately 1.5% of the sample. The cysteine opens and the phenylalanine closes a CDR3 of 13 amino acids. Only CDR3 DNA is held: 39 bases, read in frame from base 1. The germline V gene specifies MNHEY as CDR1 and SVGEGT as CDR2. The junction shows trimming of 0 bases on V and 3 bases on J, plus 3 bases between the germline ends.

This entry belongs to a study of control samples from healthy donors and cancer patients (dated by TCRdb to 2018 to 2020). This sequence was found in a man aged 50 to 59 in good health. The chain is encoded by TRBV6-2 or TRBV6-3 joined to TRBJ1-3; the D gene assignment is ambiguous. The specimen sequenced was blood. The CDR3 reads as follows: CASSYSGGNTIYF. The nucleotide sequence is given as TGTGCCAGCAGTTACTCGGGTGGAAACACCATATATTTT.